One and the same sample provided the 14 T cell receptor beta chains below, sequenced in a study of graft-versus-host responses after intestinal transplantation. Clones were sequenced by immunoSEQ multiplex PCR, and TCRdb holds only the in-frame ones, with some missing. This sample has some 48,000 clones, with approximately 95% found just once. No antigen has been assigned to these receptors. Specimen: unstimulated CD8+ T cells sorted from spleen or lymph node cells, collected before transplant. The receptors stem from a human donor who was the organ donor for an intestinal transplant.

The CDR3 coding sequence is TGTGCCAGCAGCTTGGGGACAGTCGTAAATGAGCAGTTCTTC. The encoded protein is CASSLGTVVNEQFF. This chain uses TRBV5-4 with TRBJ2-1; weak D call: TRBD1 (6 bases). Germline V gene data show CDR1 as SGHNT and CDR2 as YYREEE (reference sequence). This CDR3 contains 14 residues. Trimming stripped 0 bases from V and 7 bases from J, with 11 bases between.

This chain connects TRBV25-1 to TRBJ2-7; D ambiguous. Germline-derived CDR1 and CDR2 are MGHDK and SYGVNS. The CDR3 has 13 residues. V was clipped by 6 bases and J by 2 bases, with 11 bases between them. The CDR3 sequence: CASRGENTYEQYF. The DNA for the CDR3 is TGTGCCAGCAGGGGTGAAAACACCTACGAGCAGTACTTC.

The chain is built from TRBV6-5 and TRBJ2-1; 9 bases match TRBD2. CDR1 is MNHEY, CDR2 SVGAGI, per germline. J was trimmed by 0 bases and V by 8 bases; bases with no gene match: 5. CDR3 length: 15 amino acids. CDR3 protein: CASGYSGSSYNEQFF. Here the CDR3 DNA reads TGTGCCAGCGGATATAGCGGGAGCTCCTACAATGAGCAGTTCTTC.

The chain combines TRBV28 with TRBJ2-1; 10 bases fit TRBD2. Looked up from germline, CDR1 is MDHEN and CDR2 is SYDVKM. The CDR3 sequence is 17 residues long. V lost 5 bases, J lost 10 bases, and 17 bases stayed unmatched. The CDR3 sequence is CASSPSIPGLAPWEQFF. The DNA of the CDR3 is TGTGCCAGCAGTCCAAGTATTCCGGGACTAGCGCCTTGGGAGCAGTTCTTC.

This chain links TRBV7-9 with TRBJ2-1; TRBD1 is a possible D gene (8 bases). Germline CDR1 reads SEHNR; CDR2 reads FQNEAQ (reference sequence). This CDR3 region has 19 residues. The germline V and J ends were trimmed by 2 bases and 0 bases, with 20 bases remaining between them. The CDR3 spells CASSLSGTGPTSSYNEQFF. CDR3 bases: TGTGCCAGCAGCTTAAGCGGGACAGGACCAACTAGCTCCTACAATGAGCAGTTCTTC.

The chain recombines TRBV28 with TRBJ1-1; D gene uncertain. The V gene's germline CDR1 is MDHEN and CDR2 SYDVKM. The germline V and J ends were trimmed by 7 bases and 3 bases, with 15 bases remaining between them. The CDR3 loop spans 14 amino acids. DNA for the CDR3: TGTGCCAGCATCCCCTCGACCGGGCACACTGAAGCTTTCTTT. This sequence encodes CASIPSTGHTEAFF. The complete variable domain, with remaining parts taken from reference TRBV28 and TRBJ1-1, reads DVKVTQSSRYLVKRTGEKVFLECVQDMDHENMFWYRQDPGLGLRLIYFSYDVKMKEKGDIPEGYSVSREKKERFSLILESASTNQTSMYLCASIPSTGHTEAFFGQGTRLTVV.

This sequence joins TRBV7-2 and TRBJ2-5; the match to TRBD2 covers 15 bases. V trimming: 5 bases; J trimming: 1 base; junction bases outside the gene matches: 5. The CDR3 length is 17 residues. Per germline, CDR1 SGHTA and CDR2 FQGNSA. The CDR3 loop is CASSAGTSGGPQETQYF. The CDR3, as DNA: TGTGCCAGCAGCGCCGGGACTAGCGGGGGGCCCCAAGAGACCCAGTACTTC. Complete variable domain (other parts from reference TRBV7-2 and TRBJ2-5): GAGVSQSPSNKVTEKGKDVELRCDPISGHTALYWYRQSLGQGLEFLIYFQGNSAPDKSGLPSDRFSAERTGGSVSTLTIQRTQQEDSAVYLCASSAGTSGGPQETQYFGPGTRLLVL.

V usage is TRBV28 and J usage is TRBJ1-4; 7 bases map to TRBD1. The ends lost 5 bases at V and 14 bases at J; junction bases unmatched: 26. The CDR3 length is 18 residues. In germline, CDR1 is MDHEN, CDR2 SYDVKM. The CDR3 region is CASSARLSRDSSGLALFF. Here the CDR3 DNA reads TGTGCCAGCAGTGCCCGATTGTCCAGGGACAGCTCAGGTTTAGCTCTGTTTTTT.

J is TRBJ2-3 and V is TRBV28; TRBD2 matches at 11 bases. The V gene end was trimmed by 2 bases and the J gene end by 15 bases; junction bases not matched to a gene: 7. Germline CDR1 and CDR2: MDHEN and SYDVKM. The CDR3 sequence is 13 residues long. The CDR3 nucleotides are TGTGCCAGCAGTTTACTTAGCGGGGGGGCGGAATATTTT. This translates into CASSLLSGGAEYF.

The V gene is TRBV6-1, the J gene TRBJ2-3, with 9 bases matching TRBD2. Germline CDR1 and CDR2: MNHNS and SASEGT. This CDR3 is built from 16 residues. V was clipped by 1 base and J by 1 base; unmatched bases: 3. The DNA of the CDR3 is TGTGCCAGCAGTGAAGGACTAGCGGTAGGCACAGATACGCAGTATTTT. Amino acids: CASSEGLAVGTDTQYF.

The J gene is TRBJ2-7, the V gene TRBV30; 7 nucleotides align to TRBD2. The germline V gene has CDR1 GTSNPN and CDR2 SVGIG (reference sequence). CDR3 length equals 12 residues. Unmatched junction bases numbered 2, after V lost 0 bases and J lost 6 bases. The CDR3 is CAWSVGGTEQYF. DNA of the CDR3: TGTGCCTGGAGTGTCGGGGGGACCGAGCAGTACTTC.

This chain connects TRBV6-1 to TRBJ1-5; D may be TRBD1 (6 bases). Per germline, CDR1 MNHNS and CDR2 SASEGT. The CDR3 has 12 amino acids. The V gene lost 8 bases and the J gene lost 1 base, with 6 bases spanning the gap. The DNA for the CDR3 is TGTGCCAGCGGGGGCAGCAATCAGCCCCAGCATTTT. Protein sequence: CASGGSNQPQHF.

This chain uses TRBV4-1 with TRBJ2-7; D may be TRBD1 (5 bases). The germline gives CDR1 MGHRA, CDR2 YSYEKL. The CDR3 runs to 15 residues. The germline V and J ends were trimmed by 3 bases and 0 bases, with 12 bases remaining between them. CDR3 coding DNA: TGCGCCAGCAGCCAGGCAAGGACACTCTCCTACGAGCAGTACTTC. It translates to CASSQARTLSYEQYF.

In its sample, this clone was seen once. The V call is TRBV19, the J call TRBJ2-7, with TRBD1 as a possible D gene (5 bases). The CDR3 consists of 15 residues. V gave up 1 base and J gave up 4 bases, with 14 bases separating them. The germline gives CDR1 LNHDA, CDR2 SQIVND (reference sequence). CDR3 residues: CASSIGSGYGYEQYF. The CDR3 DNA follows: TGTGCCAGTAGTATAGGGTCAGGGTACGGGTACGAGCAGTACTTC.